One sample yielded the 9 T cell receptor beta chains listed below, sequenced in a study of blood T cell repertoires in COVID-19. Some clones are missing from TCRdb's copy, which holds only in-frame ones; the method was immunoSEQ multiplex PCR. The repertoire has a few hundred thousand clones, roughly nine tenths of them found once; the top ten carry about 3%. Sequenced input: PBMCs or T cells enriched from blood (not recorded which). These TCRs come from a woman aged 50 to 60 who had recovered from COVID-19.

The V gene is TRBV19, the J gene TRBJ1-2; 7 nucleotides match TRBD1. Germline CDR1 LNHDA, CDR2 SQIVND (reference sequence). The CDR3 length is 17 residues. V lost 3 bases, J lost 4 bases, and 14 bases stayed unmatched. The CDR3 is CASSIGRGKRNSYGYTF. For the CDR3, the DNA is TGTGCCAGTAGTATTGGCAGGGGGAAGCGTAACTCCTATGGCTACACCTTC.

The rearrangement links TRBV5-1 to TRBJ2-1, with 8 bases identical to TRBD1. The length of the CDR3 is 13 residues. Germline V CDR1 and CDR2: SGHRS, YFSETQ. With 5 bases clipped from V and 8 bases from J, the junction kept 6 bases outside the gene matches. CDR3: CASSPDRGHEQFF. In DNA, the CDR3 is TGCGCCAGCAGTCCTGACAGGGGACATGAGCAGTTCTTC. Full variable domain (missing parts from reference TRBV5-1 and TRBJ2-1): KAGVTQTPRYLIKTRGQQVTLSCSPISGHRSVSWYQQTPGQGLQFLFEYFSETQRNKGNFPGRFSGRQFSNSRSEMNVSTLELGDSALYLCASSPDRGHEQFFGPGTRLTVL.

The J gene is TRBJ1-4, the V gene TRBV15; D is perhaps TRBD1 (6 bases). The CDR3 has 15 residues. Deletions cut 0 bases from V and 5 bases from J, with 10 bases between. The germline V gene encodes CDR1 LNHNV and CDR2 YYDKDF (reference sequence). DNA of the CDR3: TGTGCCACCAGCAGAGATGGTACAGGGAATGAAAAACTGTTTTTT. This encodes CATSRDGTGNEKLFF.

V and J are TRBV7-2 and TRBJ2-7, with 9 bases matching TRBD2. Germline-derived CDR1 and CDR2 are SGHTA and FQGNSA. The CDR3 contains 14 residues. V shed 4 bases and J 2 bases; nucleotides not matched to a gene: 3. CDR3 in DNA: TGTGCCAGCAGCTCTAGCGGGATTACCTACGAGCAGTACTTC. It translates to CASSSSGITYEQYF.

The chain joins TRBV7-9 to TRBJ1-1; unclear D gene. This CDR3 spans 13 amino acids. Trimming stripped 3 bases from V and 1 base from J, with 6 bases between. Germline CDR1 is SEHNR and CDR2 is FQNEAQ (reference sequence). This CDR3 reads CASSFRENTEAFF. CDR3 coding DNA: TGTGCCAGCAGCTTCCGGGAGAACACTGAAGCTTTCTTT.

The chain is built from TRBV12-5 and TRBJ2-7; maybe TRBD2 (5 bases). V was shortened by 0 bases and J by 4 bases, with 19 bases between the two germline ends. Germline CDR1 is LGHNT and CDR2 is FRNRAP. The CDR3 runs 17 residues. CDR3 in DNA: TGTGCTAGTGGTTTGGTACCCGTGGTTGGGAGCGGATACGAGCAGTACTTC. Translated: CASGLVPVVGSGYEQYF. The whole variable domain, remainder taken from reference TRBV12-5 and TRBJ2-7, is DARVTQTPRHKVTEMGQEVTMRCQPILGHNTVFWYRQTMMQGLELLAYFRNRAPLDDSGMPKDRFSAEMPDATLATLKIQPSEPRDSAVYFCASGLVPVVGSGYEQYFGPGTRLTVT.

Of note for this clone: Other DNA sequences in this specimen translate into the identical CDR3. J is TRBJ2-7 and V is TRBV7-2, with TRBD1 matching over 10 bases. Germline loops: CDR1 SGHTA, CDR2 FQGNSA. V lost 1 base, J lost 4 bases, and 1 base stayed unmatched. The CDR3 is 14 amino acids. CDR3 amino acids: CASSLGQGAYEQYF. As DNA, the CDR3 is TGTGCCAGCAGCTTAGGACAGGGGGCTTACGAGCAGTACTTC.

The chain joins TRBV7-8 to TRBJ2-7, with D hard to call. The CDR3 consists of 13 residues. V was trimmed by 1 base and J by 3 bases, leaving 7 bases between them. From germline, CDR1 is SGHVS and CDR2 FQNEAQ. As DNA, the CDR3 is TGTGCCAGCAGCTTAGGATCCGGCTACGAGCAGTACTTC. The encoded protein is CASSLGSGYEQYF.

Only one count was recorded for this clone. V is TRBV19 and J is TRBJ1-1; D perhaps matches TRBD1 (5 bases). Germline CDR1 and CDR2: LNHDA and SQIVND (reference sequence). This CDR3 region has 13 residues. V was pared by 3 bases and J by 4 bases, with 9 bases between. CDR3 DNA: TGTGCCAGTAGTATCCCCGGGGGCACTGAAGCTTTCTTT. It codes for CASSIPGGTEAFF. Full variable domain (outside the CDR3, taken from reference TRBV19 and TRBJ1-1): DGGITQSPKYLFRKEGQNVTLSCEQNLNHDAMYWYRQDPGQGLRLIYYSQIVNDFQKGDIAEGYSVSREKKESFPLTVTSAQKNPTAFYLCASSIPGGTEAFFGQGTRLTVV.